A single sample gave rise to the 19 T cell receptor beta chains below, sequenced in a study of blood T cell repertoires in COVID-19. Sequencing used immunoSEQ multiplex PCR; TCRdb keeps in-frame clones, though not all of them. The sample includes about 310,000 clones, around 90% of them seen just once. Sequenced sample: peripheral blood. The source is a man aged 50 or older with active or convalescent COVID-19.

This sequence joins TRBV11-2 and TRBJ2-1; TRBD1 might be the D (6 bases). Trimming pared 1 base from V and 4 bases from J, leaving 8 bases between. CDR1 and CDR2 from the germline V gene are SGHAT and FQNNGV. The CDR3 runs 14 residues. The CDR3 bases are TGTGCCAGCAGCTTAGGCCAGGGGTACAATGAGCAGTTCTTC. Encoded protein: CASSLGQGYNEQFF.

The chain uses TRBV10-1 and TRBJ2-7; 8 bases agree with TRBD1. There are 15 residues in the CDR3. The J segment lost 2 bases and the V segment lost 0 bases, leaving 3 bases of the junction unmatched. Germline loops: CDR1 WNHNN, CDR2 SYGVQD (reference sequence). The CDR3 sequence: CASSESGTGPYEQYF. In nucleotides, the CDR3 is TGCGCCAGCAGTGAGTCTGGGACAGGTCCCTACGAGCAGTACTTC.

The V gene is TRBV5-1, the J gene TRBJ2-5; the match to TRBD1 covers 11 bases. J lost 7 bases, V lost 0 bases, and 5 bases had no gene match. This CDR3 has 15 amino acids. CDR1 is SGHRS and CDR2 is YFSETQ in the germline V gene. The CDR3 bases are TGCGCCAGCAGCTTGGGGACAGGGGGCGACGGGACCCAGTACTTC. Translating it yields CASSLGTGGDGTQYF.

Written as DNA, the CDR3 is TGTGCCAGTAGTATGCCCTTTCGGGACAGGGGATACTATAGCAATCAGCCCCAGCATTTT. This encodes CASSMPFRDRGYYSNQPQHF. This chain joins TRBV19 and TRBJ1-5; 10 bases match TRBD1. V dropped 3 bases and J dropped 0; count of bases not matched to a gene: 14. The CDR3 is made up of 20 amino acids. Germline V gene data show CDR1 as LNHDA and CDR2 as SQIVND (reference sequence).

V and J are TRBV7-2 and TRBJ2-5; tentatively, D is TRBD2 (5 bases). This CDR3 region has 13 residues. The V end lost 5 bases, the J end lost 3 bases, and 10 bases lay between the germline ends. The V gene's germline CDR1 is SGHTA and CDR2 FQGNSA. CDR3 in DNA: TGTGCCAGCAGCGGAACGGGAAAAGAGACCCAGTACTTC. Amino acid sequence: CASSGTGKETQYF.

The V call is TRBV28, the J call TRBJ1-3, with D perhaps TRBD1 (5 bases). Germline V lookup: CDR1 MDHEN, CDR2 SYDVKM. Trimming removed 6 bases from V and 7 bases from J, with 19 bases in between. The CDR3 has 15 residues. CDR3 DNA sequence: TGTGCCAGCAGGTTTGCTCAGGGCGGATGGAACACCATATATTTT. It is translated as CASRFAQGGWNTIYF.

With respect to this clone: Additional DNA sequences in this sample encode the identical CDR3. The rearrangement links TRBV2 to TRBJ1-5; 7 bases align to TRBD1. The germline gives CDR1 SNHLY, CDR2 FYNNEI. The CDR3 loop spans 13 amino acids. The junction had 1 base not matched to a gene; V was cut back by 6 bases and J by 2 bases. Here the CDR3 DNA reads TGTGCCAGCAGCGGACAGGGCAATCAGCCCCAGCATTTT. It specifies CASSGQGNQPQHF.

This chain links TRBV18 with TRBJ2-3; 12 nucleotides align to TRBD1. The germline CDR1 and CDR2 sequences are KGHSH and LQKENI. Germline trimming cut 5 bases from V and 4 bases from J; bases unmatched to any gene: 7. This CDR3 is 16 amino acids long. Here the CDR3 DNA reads TGTGCCAGCTCATCTGGGACAGGGGGCGCCCCAGATACGCAGTATTTT. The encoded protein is CASSSGTGGAPDTQYF.

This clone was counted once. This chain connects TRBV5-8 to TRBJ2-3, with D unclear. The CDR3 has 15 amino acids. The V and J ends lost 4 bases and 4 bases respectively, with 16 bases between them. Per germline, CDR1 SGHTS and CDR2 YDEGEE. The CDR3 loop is CASSLVLTPADTQYF. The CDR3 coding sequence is TGTGCCAGCAGCCTGGTTCTAACTCCCGCAGATACGCAGTATTTT. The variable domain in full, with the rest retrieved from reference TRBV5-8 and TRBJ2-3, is EAGVTQSPTHLIKTRGQQATLRCSPISGHTSVYWYQQALGLGLQFLLWYDEGEERNRGNFPPRFSGRQFPNYSSELNVNALELEDSALYLCASSLVLTPADTQYFGPGTRLTVL.

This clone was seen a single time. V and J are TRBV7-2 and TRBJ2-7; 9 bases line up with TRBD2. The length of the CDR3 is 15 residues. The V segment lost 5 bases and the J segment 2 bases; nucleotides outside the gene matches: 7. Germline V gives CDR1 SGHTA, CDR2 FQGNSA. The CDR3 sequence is CASSPRLAGTYEQYF. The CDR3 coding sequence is TGTGCCAGCAGCCCCAGGCTAGCGGGAACCTACGAGCAGTACTTC.

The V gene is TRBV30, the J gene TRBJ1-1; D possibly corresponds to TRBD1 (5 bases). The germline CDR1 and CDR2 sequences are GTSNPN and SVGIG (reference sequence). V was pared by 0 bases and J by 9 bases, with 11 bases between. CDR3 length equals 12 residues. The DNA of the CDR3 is TGTGCCTGGAGTGTGGGGGGAATTAAAGCTTTCTTT. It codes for CAWSVGGIKAFF. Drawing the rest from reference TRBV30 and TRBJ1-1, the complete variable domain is SQTIHQWPATLVQPVGSPLSLECTVEGTSNPNLYWYRQAAGRGLQLLFYSVGIGQISSEVPQNLSASRPQDRQFILSSKKLLLSDSGFYLCAWSVGGIKAFFGQGTRLTVV.

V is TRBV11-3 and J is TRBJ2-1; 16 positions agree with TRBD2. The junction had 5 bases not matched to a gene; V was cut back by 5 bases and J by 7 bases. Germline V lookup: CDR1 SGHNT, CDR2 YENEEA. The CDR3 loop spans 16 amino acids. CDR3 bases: TGTGCCAGCAGCCCGCGGGGACTAGCGGGGGGGAATGAGCAGTTCTTC. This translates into CASSPRGLAGGNEQFF.

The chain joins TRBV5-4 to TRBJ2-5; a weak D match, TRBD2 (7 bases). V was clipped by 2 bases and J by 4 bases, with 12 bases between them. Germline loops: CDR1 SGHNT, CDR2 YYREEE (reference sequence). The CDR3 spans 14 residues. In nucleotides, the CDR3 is TGTGCCAGCAGCTTAGGGGGGGTCGTAGAGACCCAGTACTTC. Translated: CASSLGGVVETQYF. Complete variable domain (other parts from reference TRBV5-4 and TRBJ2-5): ETGVTQSPTHLIKTRGQQVTLRCSSQSGHNTVSWYQQALGQGPQFIFQYYREEENGRGNFPPRFSGLQFPNYSSELNVNALELDDSALYLCASSLGGVVETQYFGPGTRLLVL.

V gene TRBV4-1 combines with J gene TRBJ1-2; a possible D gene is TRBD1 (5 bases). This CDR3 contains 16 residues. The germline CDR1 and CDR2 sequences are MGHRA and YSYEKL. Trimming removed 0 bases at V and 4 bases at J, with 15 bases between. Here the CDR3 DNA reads TGCGCCAGCAGCCAAGAAGGGGTCATAGTGGTCTATGGCTACACCTTC. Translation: CASSQEGVIVVYGYTF.

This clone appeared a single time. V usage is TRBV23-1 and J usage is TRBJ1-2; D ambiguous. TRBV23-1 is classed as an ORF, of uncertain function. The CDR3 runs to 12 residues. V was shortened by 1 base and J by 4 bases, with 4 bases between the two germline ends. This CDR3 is CASSQFSYGYTF. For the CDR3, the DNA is TGCGCCAGCAGTCAATTCAGCTATGGCTACACCTTC.

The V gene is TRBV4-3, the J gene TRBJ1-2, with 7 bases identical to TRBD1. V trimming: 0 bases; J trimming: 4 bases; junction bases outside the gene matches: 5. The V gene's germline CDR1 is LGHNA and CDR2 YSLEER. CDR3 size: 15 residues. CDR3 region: CASSQDAAGGYGYTF. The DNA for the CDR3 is TGCGCCAGCAGCCAAGATGCTGCAGGGGGCTATGGCTACACCTTC.

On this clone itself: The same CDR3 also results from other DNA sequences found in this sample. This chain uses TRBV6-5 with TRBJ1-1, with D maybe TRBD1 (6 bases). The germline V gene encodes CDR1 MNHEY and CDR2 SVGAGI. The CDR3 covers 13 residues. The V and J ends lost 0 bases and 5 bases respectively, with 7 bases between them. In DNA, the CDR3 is TGTGCCAGCAGTTACTCGAGGGGGACTGAAGCTTTCTTT. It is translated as CASSYSRGTEAFF.

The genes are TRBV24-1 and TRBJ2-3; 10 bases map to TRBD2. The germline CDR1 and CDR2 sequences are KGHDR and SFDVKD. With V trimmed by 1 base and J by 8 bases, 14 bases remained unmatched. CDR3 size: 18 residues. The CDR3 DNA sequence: TGTGCCACCAGTGATTTCAACCCTAGCGGGGGCCCGAGGGGTACGCAGTATTTT. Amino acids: CATSDFNPSGGPRGTQYF.

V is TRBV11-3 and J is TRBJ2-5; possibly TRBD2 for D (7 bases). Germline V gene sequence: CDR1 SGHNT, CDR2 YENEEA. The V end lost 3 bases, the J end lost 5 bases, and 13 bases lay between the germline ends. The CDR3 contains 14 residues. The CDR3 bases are TGTGCCAGCAGCTTGCCAGGGGAGGGGGAGACCCAGTACTTC. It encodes CASSLPGEGETQYF.